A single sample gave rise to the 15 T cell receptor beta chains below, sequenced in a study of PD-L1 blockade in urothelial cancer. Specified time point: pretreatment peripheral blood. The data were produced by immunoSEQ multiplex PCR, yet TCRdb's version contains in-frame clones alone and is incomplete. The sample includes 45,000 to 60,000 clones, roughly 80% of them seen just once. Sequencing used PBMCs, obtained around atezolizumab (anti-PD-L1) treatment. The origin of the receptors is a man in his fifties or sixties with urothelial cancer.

The CDR3, as DNA: TGTGCCTGGTCCGGGGGGATCTATGGCTACACCTTC. Its translation is CAWSGGIYGYTF. This chain uses TRBV30 with TRBJ1-2, with D maybe TRBD1 (5 bases). CDR3 length: 12 residues. Germline CDR1 reads GTSNPN; CDR2 reads SVGIG (reference sequence). Trimming took off 5 bases at V and 4 bases at J, with 11 bases between the two ends.

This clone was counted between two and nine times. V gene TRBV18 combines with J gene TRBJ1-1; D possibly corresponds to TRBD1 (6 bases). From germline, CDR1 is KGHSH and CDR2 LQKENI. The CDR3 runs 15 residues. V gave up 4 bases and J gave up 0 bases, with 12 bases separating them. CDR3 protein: CASSQNRAMNTEAFF. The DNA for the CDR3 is TGTGCCAGCTCACAAAACAGGGCTATGAACACTGAAGCTTTCTTT.

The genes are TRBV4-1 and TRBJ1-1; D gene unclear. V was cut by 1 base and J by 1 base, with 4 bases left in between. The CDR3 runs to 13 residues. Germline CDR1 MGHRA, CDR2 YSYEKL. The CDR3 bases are TGCGCCAGCAGCCAAGTATCGAACACTGAAGCTTTCTTT. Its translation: CASSQVSNTEAFF.

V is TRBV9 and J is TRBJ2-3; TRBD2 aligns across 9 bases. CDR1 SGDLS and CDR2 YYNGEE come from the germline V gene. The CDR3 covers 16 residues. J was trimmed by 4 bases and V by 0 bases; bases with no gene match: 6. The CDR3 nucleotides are TGTGCCAGCAGCGTAGCCCCTAGCGGGACGGCAGATACGCAGTATTTT. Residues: CASSVAPSGTADTQYF.

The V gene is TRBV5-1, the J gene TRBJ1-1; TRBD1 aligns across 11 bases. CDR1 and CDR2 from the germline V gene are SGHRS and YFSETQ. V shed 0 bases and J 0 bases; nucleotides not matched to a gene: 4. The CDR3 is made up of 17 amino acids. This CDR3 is CASSLGGTGGLNTEAFF. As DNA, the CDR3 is TGCGCCAGCAGCTTGGGAGGGACAGGGGGTCTGAACACTGAAGCTTTCTTT.

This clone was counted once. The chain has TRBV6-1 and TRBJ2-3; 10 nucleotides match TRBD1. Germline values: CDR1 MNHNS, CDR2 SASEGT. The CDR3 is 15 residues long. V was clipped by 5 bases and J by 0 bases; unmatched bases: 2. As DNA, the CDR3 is TGTGCCAGCAGTTGGGACAGGGGCAGCACAGATACGCAGTATTTT. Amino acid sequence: CASSWDRGSTDTQYF.

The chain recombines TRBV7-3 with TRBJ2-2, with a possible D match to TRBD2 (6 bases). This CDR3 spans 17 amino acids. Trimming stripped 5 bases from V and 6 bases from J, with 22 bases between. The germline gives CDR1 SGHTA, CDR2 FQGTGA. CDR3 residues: CASSQNTVGREAGELFF. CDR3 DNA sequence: TGTGCCAGCAGCCAAAATACTGTCGGGAGAGAGGCCGGGGAGCTGTTTTTT.

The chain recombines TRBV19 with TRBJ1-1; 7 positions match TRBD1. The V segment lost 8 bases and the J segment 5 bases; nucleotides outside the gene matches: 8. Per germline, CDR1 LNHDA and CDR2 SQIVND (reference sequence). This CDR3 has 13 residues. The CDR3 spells CASLVSGGTEAFF. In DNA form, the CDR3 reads TGTGCCAGTTTAGTATCAGGGGGAACTGAAGCTTTCTTT.

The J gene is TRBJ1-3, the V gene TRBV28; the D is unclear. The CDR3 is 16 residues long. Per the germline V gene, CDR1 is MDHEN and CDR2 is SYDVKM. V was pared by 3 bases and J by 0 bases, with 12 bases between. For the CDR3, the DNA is TGTGCCAGCAGTTTCGCACCGCGACACTCTGGAAACACCATATATTTT. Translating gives CASSFAPRHSGNTIYF.

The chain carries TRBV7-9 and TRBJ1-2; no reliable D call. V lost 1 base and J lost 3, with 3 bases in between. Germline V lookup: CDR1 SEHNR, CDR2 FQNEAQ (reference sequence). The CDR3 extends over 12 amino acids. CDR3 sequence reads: CASSLGDYGYTF. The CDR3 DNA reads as TGTGCCAGCAGCTTAGGAGACTATGGCTACACCTTC.

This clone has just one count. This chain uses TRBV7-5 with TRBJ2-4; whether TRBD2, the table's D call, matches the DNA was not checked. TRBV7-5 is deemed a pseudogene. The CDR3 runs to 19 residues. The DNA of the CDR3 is TGTGCCAGAAGCCCCACCCGGACTAGCGGGATCGAAGCCAAAAACATTCAGTACTTC. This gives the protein CARSPTRTSGIEAKNIQYF.

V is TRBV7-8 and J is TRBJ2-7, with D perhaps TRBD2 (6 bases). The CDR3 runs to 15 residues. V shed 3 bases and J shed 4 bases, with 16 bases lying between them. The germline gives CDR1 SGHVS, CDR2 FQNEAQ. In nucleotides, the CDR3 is TGTGCCAGCAGCTTCACAAGCGGGTGGGCTTACGAGCAGTACTTC. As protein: CASSFTSGWAYEQYF.

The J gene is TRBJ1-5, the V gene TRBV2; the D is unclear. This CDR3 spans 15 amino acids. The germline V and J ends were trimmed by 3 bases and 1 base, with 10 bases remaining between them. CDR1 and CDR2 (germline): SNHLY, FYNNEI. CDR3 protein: CASSDRGLSNQPQHF. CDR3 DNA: TGTGCCAGCAGTGATAGAGGTTTGAGCAATCAGCCCCAGCATTTT.

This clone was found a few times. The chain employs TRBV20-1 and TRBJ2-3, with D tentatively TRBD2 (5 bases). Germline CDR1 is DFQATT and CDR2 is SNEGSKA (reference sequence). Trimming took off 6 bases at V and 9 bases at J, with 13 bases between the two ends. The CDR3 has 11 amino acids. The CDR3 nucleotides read TGCAGTGCCAAGGAGGTGGGAACGCAGTATTTT. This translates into CSAKEVGTQYF.

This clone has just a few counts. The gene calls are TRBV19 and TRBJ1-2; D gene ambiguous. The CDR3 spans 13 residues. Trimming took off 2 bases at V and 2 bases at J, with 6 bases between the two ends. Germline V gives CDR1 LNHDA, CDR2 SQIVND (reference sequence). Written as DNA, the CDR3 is TGTGCCAGTAGTATAAGAGTAAACTATGGCTACACCTTC. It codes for CASSIRVNYGYTF.